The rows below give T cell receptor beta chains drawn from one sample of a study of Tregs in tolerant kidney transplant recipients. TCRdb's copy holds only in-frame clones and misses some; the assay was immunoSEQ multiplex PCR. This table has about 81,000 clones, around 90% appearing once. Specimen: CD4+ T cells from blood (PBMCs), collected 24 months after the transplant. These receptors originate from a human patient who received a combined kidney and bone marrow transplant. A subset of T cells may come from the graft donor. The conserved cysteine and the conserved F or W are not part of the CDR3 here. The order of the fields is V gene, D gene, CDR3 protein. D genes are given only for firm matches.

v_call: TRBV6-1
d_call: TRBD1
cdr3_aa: ASSGRDRAPANQPQH

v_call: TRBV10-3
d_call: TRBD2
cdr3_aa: AISERGLAGGPSRETQY

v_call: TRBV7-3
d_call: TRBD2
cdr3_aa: ASSKTSGSPDTQY

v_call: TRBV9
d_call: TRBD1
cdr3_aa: ASSVNVGRGLYEQY

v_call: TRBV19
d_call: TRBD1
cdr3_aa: ATGGQGVGQETQY

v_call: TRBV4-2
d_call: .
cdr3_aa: ASSQVVSGTQY

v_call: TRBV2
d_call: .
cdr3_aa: ASSGATGFNEKLF

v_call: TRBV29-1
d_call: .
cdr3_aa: SVELASQETQY

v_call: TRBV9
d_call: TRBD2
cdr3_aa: ASSVVSGGTDTQY

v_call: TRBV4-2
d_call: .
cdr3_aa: ASSQDRLTGEQF

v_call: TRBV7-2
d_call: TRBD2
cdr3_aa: ASSLLLAGPQY

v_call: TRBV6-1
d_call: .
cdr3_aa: ASSNRVAGELF

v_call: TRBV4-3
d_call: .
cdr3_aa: ASSPTIPAVFAKDTQY

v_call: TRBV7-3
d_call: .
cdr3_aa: ASSSRKTRPSSYNEQF

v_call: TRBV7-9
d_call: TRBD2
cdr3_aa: ASSSLAGVRNEQF

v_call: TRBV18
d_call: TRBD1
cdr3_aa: ASSLAHRGGQPQH